The rows below give T cell receptor beta chains drawn from one sample of a study of T cell changes during pregnancy in multiple sclerosis. Data came from immunoSEQ multiplex PCR; TCRdb stores just in-frame clones and leaves some out. The table shows roughly 22,000 clones, with more than 75% occurring only once. The source material was CD4+ T cells from peripheral blood mononuclear cells, sampled in the first trimester of pregnancy. Receptors originate from a female donor in good health, enrolled as a control in a pregnancy study. The CDR3 runs from the conserved cysteine through the conserved F or W. The order of the fields is CDR3 protein, CDR3 length, J gene, clone size, V gene. Clone size is shown for a subset of rows, as once, few, many or a class of expanded clone.

CDR3aa: CASSLSVTTRDSQYF
len: 15
j_gene: TRBJ2-3
abundance: -
v_gene: TRBV7-9

CDR3aa: CASTGLAGGRDTQYF
len: 15
j_gene: TRBJ2-3
abundance: once
v_gene: TRBV19

CDR3aa: CAITTSGANTGELFF
len: 15
j_gene: TRBJ2-2
abundance: -
v_gene: TRBV10-3

CDR3aa: CASSLYMAGLRHSPLHF
len: 17
j_gene: TRBJ1-6
abundance: -
v_gene: TRBV13

CDR3aa: CASSKGHAGASYNSPLHF
len: 18
j_gene: TRBJ1-6
abundance: -
v_gene: TRBV27

CDR3aa: CASTRGGVQSYNEQFF
len: 16
j_gene: TRBJ2-1
abundance: -
v_gene: TRBV7-2

CDR3aa: CASSPTTRGLSSYEQYF
len: 17
j_gene: TRBJ2-7
abundance: -
v_gene: TRBV18

CDR3aa: CASSLGGSTDTQYF
len: 14
j_gene: TRBJ2-3
abundance: once
v_gene: TRBV5-4

CDR3aa: CASSETPRDTQYF
len: 13
j_gene: TRBJ2-3
abundance: once
v_gene: TRBV10-2

CDR3aa: CASSLDGQAYEQFF
len: 14
j_gene: TRBJ2-1
abundance: -
v_gene: TRBV5-1

CDR3aa: CASSSAGTGGNNEQFF
len: 16
j_gene: TRBJ2-1
abundance: -
v_gene: TRBV7-2

CDR3aa: CASSVTSGEQFF
len: 12
j_gene: TRBJ2-1
abundance: -
v_gene: TRBV25-1

CDR3aa: CASSLDLETQYF
len: 12
j_gene: TRBJ2-5
abundance: -
v_gene: TRBV11-2

CDR3aa: CASSLAVAAGALDTQYF
len: 17
j_gene: TRBJ2-3
abundance: -
v_gene: TRBV7-6

CDR3aa: CASSPQPRGTEAFF
len: 14
j_gene: TRBJ1-1
abundance: -
v_gene: TRBV9

CDR3aa: CASSKSGVYGYTF
len: 13
j_gene: TRBJ1-2
abundance: -
v_gene: TRBV6-5

CDR3aa: CASSRQGTGELFF
len: 13
j_gene: TRBJ2-2
abundance: -
v_gene: TRBV6-5

CDR3aa: CASSGQGHEQYF
len: 12
j_gene: TRBJ2-7
abundance: few
v_gene: TRBV2

CDR3aa: CASTPRPQNRSFSEQFF
len: 17
j_gene: TRBJ2-1
abundance: -
v_gene: TRBV2

CDR3aa: CASTTEVTSGNTIYF
len: 15
j_gene: TRBJ1-3
abundance: -
v_gene: TRBV18

CDR3aa: CASSLGVLGNTEAFF
len: 15
j_gene: TRBJ1-1
abundance: -
v_gene: TRBV13

CDR3aa: CASSFSSAHNEQFF
len: 14
j_gene: TRBJ2-1
abundance: -
v_gene: TRBV5-1

CDR3aa: CASSPRDYTDTQYF
len: 14
j_gene: TRBJ2-3
abundance: -
v_gene: TRBV7-2

CDR3aa: CASTPRGRWGLTEAFF
len: 16
j_gene: TRBJ1-1
abundance: -
v_gene: TRBV19

CDR3aa: CASSESRGSGDTQYF
len: 15
j_gene: TRBJ2-3
abundance: -
v_gene: TRBV10-2

CDR3aa: CASSTGQGWVWGTEAFF
len: 17
j_gene: TRBJ1-1
abundance: -
v_gene: TRBV27

CDR3aa: CASSLGSPMADQYF
len: 14
j_gene: TRBJ2-5
abundance: -
v_gene: TRBV5-5

CDR3aa: CASKPGQGNQPQHF
len: 14
j_gene: TRBJ1-5
abundance: -
v_gene: TRBV2

CDR3aa: CASRFHVRDRGTGELFF
len: 17
j_gene: TRBJ2-2
abundance: -
v_gene: TRBV19

CDR3aa: CASSLWGTGDYGYTF
len: 15
j_gene: TRBJ1-2
abundance: -
v_gene: TRBV28

CDR3aa: CASTTTGELFF
len: 11
j_gene: TRBJ2-2
abundance: -
v_gene: TRBV6-1

CDR3aa: CASRPGGGLNSPLHF
len: 15
j_gene: TRBJ1-6
abundance: -
v_gene: TRBV6-1

CDR3aa: CASREGRRQETQYF
len: 14
j_gene: TRBJ2-5
abundance: -
v_gene: TRBV6-5

CDR3aa: CASSEAGGPAYEQYF
len: 15
j_gene: TRBJ2-7
abundance: -
v_gene: TRBV6-4

CDR3aa: CASSLAGAGGFYGYTF
len: 16
j_gene: TRBJ1-2
abundance: -
v_gene: TRBV11-2

CDR3aa: CASNFGTTNTEAFF
len: 14
j_gene: TRBJ1-1
abundance: -
v_gene: TRBV19

CDR3aa: CAWNRAPRIYEQYF
len: 14
j_gene: TRBJ2-7
abundance: -
v_gene: TRBV30

CDR3aa: CASSYRRLAGALYNEQFF
len: 18
j_gene: TRBJ2-1
abundance: -
v_gene: TRBV5-4

CDR3aa: CASQGSSYGYTF
len: 12
j_gene: TRBJ1-2
abundance: -
v_gene: TRBV5-1

CDR3aa: CASSSGTGGETQYF
len: 14
j_gene: TRBJ2-5
abundance: -
v_gene: TRBV5-1

CDR3aa: CASRSLLGGTYNEQFF
len: 16
j_gene: TRBJ2-1
abundance: -
v_gene: TRBV19

CDR3aa: CASSHLAGATGELFF
len: 15
j_gene: TRBJ2-2
abundance: -
v_gene: TRBV6-1

CDR3aa: CASSFDRAGTQYF
len: 13
j_gene: TRBJ2-3
abundance: -
v_gene: TRBV5-1

CDR3aa: CATQNRGGGYNEQFF
len: 15
j_gene: TRBJ2-1
abundance: -
v_gene: TRBV2

CDR3aa: CASSPLSQEGYTF
len: 13
j_gene: TRBJ1-2
abundance: once
v_gene: TRBV18

CDR3aa: CATRTDATNEKLFF
len: 14
j_gene: TRBJ1-4
abundance: -
v_gene: TRBV27

CDR3aa: CASSPRTGTEGNTIYF
len: 16
j_gene: TRBJ1-3
abundance: -
v_gene: TRBV9

CDR3aa: CASSWGLERTDTQYF
len: 15
j_gene: TRBJ2-3
abundance: -
v_gene: TRBV6-5

CDR3aa: CASSVEGRGHKETQYF
len: 16
j_gene: TRBJ2-5
abundance: -
v_gene: TRBV11-2

CDR3aa: CASSSRRLTEAFF
len: 13
j_gene: TRBJ1-1
abundance: -
v_gene: TRBV13

CDR3aa: CASSESQRGETDTQYF
len: 16
j_gene: TRBJ2-3
abundance: -
v_gene: TRBV2

CDR3aa: CASSQAGTLIGGYTF
len: 15
j_gene: TRBJ1-2
abundance: -
v_gene: TRBV4-1

CDR3aa: CATSRDKTGQGGGYEQYF
len: 18
j_gene: TRBJ2-7
abundance: -
v_gene: TRBV15

CDR3aa: CASSLVGPYAHEQYF
len: 15
j_gene: TRBJ2-7
abundance: -
v_gene: TRBV5-6

CDR3aa: CATSGGQGLYMNTEAFF
len: 17
j_gene: TRBJ1-1
abundance: -
v_gene: TRBV15